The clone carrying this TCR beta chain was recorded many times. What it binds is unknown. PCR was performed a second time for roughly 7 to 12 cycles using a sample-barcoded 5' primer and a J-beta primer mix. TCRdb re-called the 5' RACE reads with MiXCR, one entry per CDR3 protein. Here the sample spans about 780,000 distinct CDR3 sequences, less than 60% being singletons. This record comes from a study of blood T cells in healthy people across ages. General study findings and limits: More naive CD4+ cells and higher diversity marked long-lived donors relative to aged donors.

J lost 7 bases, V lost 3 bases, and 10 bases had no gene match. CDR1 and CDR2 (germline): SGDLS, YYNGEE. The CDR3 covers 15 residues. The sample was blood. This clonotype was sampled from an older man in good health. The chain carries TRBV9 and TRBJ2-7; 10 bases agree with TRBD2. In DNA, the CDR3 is TGTGCCAGCAGCGCGACCGGGACTAGCGTGGGTGAGCAGTACTTC. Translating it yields CASSATGTSVGEQYF.